These 18 T cell receptor beta chains originate from one sample sequenced in a study of cytomegalovirus exposure and HLA in healthy donors. The PCR ran on 60 Vbeta and 13 Jbeta primers. Measured with immunoSEQ multiplex PCR; TCRdb has only the in-frame clones, and not every one. The table lists under 150,000 clones, approximately 84% of them singletons. The specimen sequenced was PBMCs. These receptors all stem from a boy younger than 10 in good health and CMV-seronegative.

The rearrangement joins TRBV6-4 to TRBJ2-1, with D perhaps TRBD2 (5 bases). CDR3 length equals 13 residues. CDR1 and CDR2 (germline): MRHNA, SNTAGT. The ends were cut back, 0 bases at V and 6 bases at J, with 6 bases in the middle. CDR3 nucleotides: TGTGCCAGCAGTGACTCTACTAGCAATGAGCAGTTCTTC. This encodes CASSDSTSNEQFF.

The rearrangement joins TRBV19 to TRBJ1-5; D is possibly TRBD1 (5 bases). V was pared by 5 bases and J by 0 bases, with 14 bases between. The germline CDR1 and CDR2 sequences are LNHDA and SQIVND (reference sequence). This CDR3 has 16 residues. The CDR3 sequence: CASSLRRGDSNQPQHF. In nucleotides, the CDR3 is TGTGCCAGTAGTCTCCGGAGGGGCGATAGCAATCAGCCCCAGCATTTT.

This clone was counted a few times. The chain uses TRBV4-3 and TRBJ2-7; D is possibly TRBD1 (5 bases). The germline V gene has CDR1 LGHNA and CDR2 YSLEER. The CDR3 has 15 amino acids. V gave up 2 bases and J gave up 0 bases, with 11 bases separating them. The CDR3 spells CASSQSPDSSYEQYF. The CDR3, as DNA: TGCGCCAGCAGCCAAAGCCCTGACAGCTCCTACGAGCAGTACTTC.

This clone was picked up one time. The V gene is TRBV6-1, the J gene TRBJ1-1; 7 bases are a match to TRBD1. Per the germline V gene, CDR1 is MNHNS and CDR2 is SASEGT. Losses at the gene ends were 6 bases for V and 4 bases for J; bases not matched to a gene: 5. This CDR3 comprises 13 residues. The DNA of the CDR3 is TGTGCCAGCAGCCGCACAGGGGCCACTGAAGCTTTCTTT. Translating gives CASSRTGATEAFF.

The chain links TRBV11-3 to TRBJ2-1; 8 nucleotides align to TRBD2. Germline values: CDR1 SGHNT, CDR2 YENEEA. The CDR3 has 17 amino acids. Trimming cost V 5 bases and J 8 bases; bases outside gene matches: 17. CDR3 sequence reads: CASSHDISSGSKDEQFF. The DNA of the CDR3 is TGTGCCAGCAGCCACGACATTTCCAGCGGGAGTAAAGATGAGCAGTTCTTC.

This chain links TRBV19 with TRBJ1-3; TRBD1 might be the D (6 bases). Germline V lookup: CDR1 LNHDA, CDR2 SQIVND (reference sequence). CDR3 length equals 15 residues. V lost 6 bases and J lost 3, with 15 bases in between. CDR3 sequence (DNA): TGTGCCAGTAGCCCCGGGGGGCAGATTGGAAACACCATATATTTT. This gives the protein CASSPGGQIGNTIYF.

The chain joins TRBV30 to TRBJ1-2; D is uncertain. Germline CDR1 GTSNPN, CDR2 SVGIG (reference sequence). The CDR3 is made up of 12 amino acids. V was shortened by 4 bases and J by 4 bases, with 10 bases between the two germline ends. The CDR3 here is CAWIEGSYGYTF. CDR3 nucleotide sequence: TGTGCCTGGATAGAGGGCAGCTATGGCTACACCTTC.

The CDR3 DNA follows: TGCAGCGTTGACCCTCAAATGGGACTAGCGGGAGAGGGGGGTGGGTACAATGAGCAGTTCTTC. Translated, it gives CSVDPQMGLAGEGGGYNEQFF. This rearrangement joins TRBV29-1 to TRBJ2-1; the match to TRBD2 covers 14 bases. Germline-derived CDR1 and CDR2 are SQVTM and ANQGSEA. This CDR3 is built from 21 residues. Trimming took 3 bases from V and 4 from J; bases not matched to a gene: 20.

This chain links TRBV5-4 with TRBJ2-2, with D possibly matching TRBD1 (5 bases). Between the trimmed V and J ends, which lost 0 bases and 4 bases, there was a span of 13 bases. This CDR3 comprises 16 residues. Per germline, CDR1 SGHNT and CDR2 YYREEE (reference sequence). CDR3 nucleotides: TGTGCCAGCAGCTTGGTAATGGGGCTTGGCACCGGGGAGCTGTTTTTT. It yields the protein CASSLVMGLGTGELFF. Combining the CDR3 with reference TRBV5-4 and TRBJ2-2 gives the whole variable domain ETGVTQSPTHLIKTRGQQVTLRCSSQSGHNTVSWYQQALGQGPQFIFQYYREEENGRGNFPPRFSGLQFPNYSSELNVNALELDDSALYLCASSLVMGLGTGELFFGEGSRLTVL.

Notes on this clone: The junction and the germline gene differ at one end; a read error may be behind it. This CDR3 is also generated by other DNA sequences in the sample. J is TRBJ2-2 and V is TRBV7-6, with D possibly being TRBD2 (5 bases). The CDR3 has 16 amino acids. Germline V gene data show CDR1 as SGHVS and CDR2 as FNYEAQ. CDR3 nucleotide sequence: TGTGCCAGCAGCCAACCTCCTGCAGGCCACACCGGGGAGCTGTTCTTT. It specifies CASSQPPAGHTGELFF.

The chain couples TRBV6-5 to TRBJ1-2; D ambiguous. CDR3 length: 15 amino acids. The V gene's germline CDR1 is MNHEY and CDR2 SVGAGI. V lost 9 bases, J lost 0 bases, and 17 bases lay in between. CDR3 in amino acids: CASCQAQLANYGYTF. CDR3 sequence (DNA): TGTGCCAGTTGTCAGGCCCAACTAGCTAACTATGGCTACACCTTC.

The chain recombines TRBV7-9 with TRBJ2-1; D unclear. CDR1 is SEHNR and CDR2 is FQNEAQ in the germline V gene (reference sequence). Trimming left V 5 bases short and J 1 base short, with 9 bases between. The CDR3 is made up of 14 amino acids. DNA of the CDR3: TGTGCCAGCAGCGAGGCGGCTTCCTACAATGAGCAGTTCTTC. Its translation: CASSEAASYNEQFF. The entire variable domain, with the rest obtained from reference TRBV7-9 and TRBJ2-1, is as follows: DTGVSQNPRHKITKRGQNVTFRCDPISEHNRLYWYRQTLGQGPEFLTYFQNEAQLEKSRLLSDRFSAERPKGSFSTLEIQRTEQGDSAMYLCASSEAASYNEQFFGPGTRLTVL.

This chain links TRBV9 with TRBJ2-1, with 8 bases that match TRBD2. In germline, CDR1 is SGDLS, CDR2 YYNGEE. The CDR3 loop spans 14 amino acids. Trimming at V came to 0 bases and at J to 10 bases, leaving 6 bases not matched to a gene. The CDR3 sequence: CASSVGGTSGEQFF. The CDR3 DNA is TGTGCCAGCAGCGTAGGAGGGACTAGTGGCGAGCAGTTCTTC.

By share, this clone counts as medium-sized. At one boundary the junction diverges from the germline segment, which might be a read error. This CDR3 is also generated by other DNA sequences in the sample. This chain uses TRBV5-6 with TRBJ1-2, with 8 bases matching TRBD1. Germline CDR1 SGHDT, CDR2 YYEEEE. This CDR3 spans 14 amino acids. The CDR3 protein is CASSLGTGGYGYTF. The CDR3 DNA is TGTGCCAGCAGTTTGGGTACAGGGGGTTATGGCTACACCTTC.

The chain uses TRBV7-2 and TRBJ2-2; tentatively, D is TRBD2 (6 bases). Germline lookup yields CDR1 SGHTA and CDR2 FQGNSA. Trimming removed 5 bases from V and 0 bases from J, with 13 bases in between. The CDR3 covers 16 residues. In DNA form, the CDR3 reads TGTGCCAGCAGCCTATGGGAGGACGCGAACACCGGGGAGCTGTTTTTT. Translation gives CASSLWEDANTGELFF.

For this clone: The sample contains more than one DNA sequence encoding this CDR3. The rearrangement joins TRBV6-5 to TRBJ1-1; D possibly corresponds to TRBD1 (5 bases). The CDR3 runs 13 residues. Germline V gene data show CDR1 as MNHEY and CDR2 as SVGAGI. Trimming took off 3 bases at V and 5 bases at J, with 10 bases between the two ends. CDR3 amino acids: CASSYGGGTEAFF. The CDR3 DNA follows: TGTGCCAGCAGTTATGGGGGGGGGACTGAAGCTTTCTTT.

CDR3 region: CAVKKGTGYNEQFF. The CDR3, as DNA: TGTGCCGTCAAAAAGGGGACAGGGTACAATGAGCAGTTCTTC. This chain connects TRBV7-3 to TRBJ2-1, with 9 bases matching TRBD1. CDR3 length: 14 amino acids. Trimming cost V 11 bases and J 4 bases; bases outside gene matches: 9. The germline CDR1 and CDR2 sequences are SGHTA and FQGTGA.

The V and J genes are TRBV6-6 and TRBJ2-3; tentatively, D is TRBD2 (5 bases). CDR1 and CDR2 from the germline V gene are MNHNY and SVGAGI (reference sequence). V was trimmed by 0 bases and J by 6 bases, leaving 16 bases between them. CDR3 length: 16 amino acids. The CDR3 is CASSYSEGLGWDTQYF. The DNA of the CDR3 is TGTGCCAGCAGTTACTCTGAGGGCCTAGGTTGGGATACGCAGTATTTT.